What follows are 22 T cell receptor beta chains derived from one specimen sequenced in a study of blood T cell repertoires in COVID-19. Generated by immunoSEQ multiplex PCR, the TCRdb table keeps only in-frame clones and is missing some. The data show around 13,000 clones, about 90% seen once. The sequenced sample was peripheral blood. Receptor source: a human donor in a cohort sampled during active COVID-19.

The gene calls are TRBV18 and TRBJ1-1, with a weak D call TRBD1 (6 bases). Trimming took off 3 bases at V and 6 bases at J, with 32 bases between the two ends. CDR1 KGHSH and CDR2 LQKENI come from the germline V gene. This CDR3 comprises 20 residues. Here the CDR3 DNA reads TGTGCCAGCTCACCGGGGGAGGGTTCTAAGGACAGAAACTTCTTCCCTGAAGCTTTCTTT. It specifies CASSPGEGSKDRNFFPEAFF.

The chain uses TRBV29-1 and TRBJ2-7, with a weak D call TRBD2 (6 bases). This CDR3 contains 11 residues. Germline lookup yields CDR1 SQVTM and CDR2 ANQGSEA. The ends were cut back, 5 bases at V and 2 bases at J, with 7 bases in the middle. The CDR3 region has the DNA TGCAGCGTTCGGGGGACCTACGAGCAGTACTTC. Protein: CSVRGTYEQYF.

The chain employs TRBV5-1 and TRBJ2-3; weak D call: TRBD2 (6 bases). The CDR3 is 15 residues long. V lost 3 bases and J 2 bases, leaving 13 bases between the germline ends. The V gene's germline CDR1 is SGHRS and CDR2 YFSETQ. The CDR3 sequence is CASSSGLQSTDTQYF. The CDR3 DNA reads TGCGCCAGCAGCTCGGGACTTCAGTCCACAGATACGCAGTATTTT. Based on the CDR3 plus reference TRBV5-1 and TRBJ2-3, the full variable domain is KAGVTQTPRYLIKTRGQQVTLSCSPISGHRSVSWYQQTPGQGLQFLFEYFSETQRNKGNFPGRFSGRQFSNSRSEMNVSTLELGDSALYLCASSSGLQSTDTQYFGPGTRLTVL.

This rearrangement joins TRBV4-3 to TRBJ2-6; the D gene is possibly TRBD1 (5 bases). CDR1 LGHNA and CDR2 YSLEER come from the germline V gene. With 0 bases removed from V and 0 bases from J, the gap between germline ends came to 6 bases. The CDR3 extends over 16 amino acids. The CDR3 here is CASSQDDSSGANVLTF. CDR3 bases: TGCGCCAGCAGCCAAGATGACAGCTCTGGGGCCAACGTCCTGACTTTC.

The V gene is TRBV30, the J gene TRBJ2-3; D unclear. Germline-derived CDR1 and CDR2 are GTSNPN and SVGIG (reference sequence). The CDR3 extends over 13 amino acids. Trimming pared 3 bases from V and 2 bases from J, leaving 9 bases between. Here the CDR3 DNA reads TGTGCCTGGAGCGAGGTTGACACAGATACGCAGTATTTT. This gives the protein CAWSEVDTDTQYF.

The chain's CDR3 is CSVEVGQGFGDTQYF. CDR3 bases: TGCAGCGTTGAAGTGGGACAGGGCTTCGGTGATACGCAGTATTTT. This chain connects TRBV29-1 to TRBJ2-3, with 9 bases lining up with TRBD1. The CDR3 sequence is 15 residues long. From germline, CDR1 is SQVTM and CDR2 ANQGSEA. With 1 base clipped from V and 6 bases from J, the junction kept 8 bases outside the gene matches.

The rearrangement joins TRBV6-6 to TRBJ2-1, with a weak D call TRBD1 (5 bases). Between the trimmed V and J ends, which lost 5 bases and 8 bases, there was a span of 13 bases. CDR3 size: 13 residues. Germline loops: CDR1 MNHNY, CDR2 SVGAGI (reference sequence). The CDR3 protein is CASSPRVVHEQFF. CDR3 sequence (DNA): TGTGCCAGCAGTCCCAGGGTAGTGCATGAGCAGTTCTTC.

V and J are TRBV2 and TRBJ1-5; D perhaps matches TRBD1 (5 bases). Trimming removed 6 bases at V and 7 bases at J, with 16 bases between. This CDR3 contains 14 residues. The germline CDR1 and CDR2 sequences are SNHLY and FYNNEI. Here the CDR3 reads CASSRDSGGQPQHF. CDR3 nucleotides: TGTGCCAGCAGCAGGGATTCCGGGGGGCAGCCCCAGCATTTT.

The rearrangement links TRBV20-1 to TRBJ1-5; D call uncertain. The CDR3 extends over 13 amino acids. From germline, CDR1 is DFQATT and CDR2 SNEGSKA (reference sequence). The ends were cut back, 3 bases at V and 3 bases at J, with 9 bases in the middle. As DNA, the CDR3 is TGCAGTGCTAGTTACACTAACAATCAGCCCCAGCATTTT. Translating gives CSASYTNNQPQHF.

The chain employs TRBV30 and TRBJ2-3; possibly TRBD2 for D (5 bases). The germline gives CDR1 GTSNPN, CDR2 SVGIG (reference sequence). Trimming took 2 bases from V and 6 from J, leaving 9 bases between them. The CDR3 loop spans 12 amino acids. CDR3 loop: CAWSPRRDTQYF. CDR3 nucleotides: TGTGCCTGGAGTCCGAGGAGGGATACGCAGTATTTT.

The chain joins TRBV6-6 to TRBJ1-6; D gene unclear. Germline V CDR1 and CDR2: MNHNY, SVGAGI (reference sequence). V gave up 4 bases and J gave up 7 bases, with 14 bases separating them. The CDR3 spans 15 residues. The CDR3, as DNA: TGTGCCAGCAGTTCCCTAGACGCCAGAAATTCACCCCTCCACTTT. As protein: CASSSLDARNSPLHF.

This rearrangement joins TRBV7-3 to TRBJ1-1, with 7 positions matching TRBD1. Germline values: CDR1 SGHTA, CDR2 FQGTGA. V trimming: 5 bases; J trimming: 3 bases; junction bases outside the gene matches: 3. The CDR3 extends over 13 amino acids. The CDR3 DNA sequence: TGTGCCAGCAGCATTCAGGGGGACACTGAAGCTTTCTTT. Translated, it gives CASSIQGDTEAFF.

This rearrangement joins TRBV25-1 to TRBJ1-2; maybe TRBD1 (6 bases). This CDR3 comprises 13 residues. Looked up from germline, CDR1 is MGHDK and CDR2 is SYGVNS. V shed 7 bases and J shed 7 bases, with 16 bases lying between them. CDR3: CASTSHGGRGYTF. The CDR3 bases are TGTGCCAGCACGTCACATGGGGGCCGTGGCTACACCTTC.

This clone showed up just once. DNA of the CDR3: TGTGCCAGCACCCTAAGAGTCGGGGGAGAGCTTCCCTACGAGCAGTACTTC. Its protein product is CASTLRVGGELPYEQYF. The chain has TRBV7-2 and TRBJ2-7, with a weak D call TRBD2 (6 bases). This CDR3 spans 17 amino acids. Per germline, CDR1 SGHTA and CDR2 FQGNSA. Trimming removed 7 bases at V and 2 bases at J, with 24 bases between.

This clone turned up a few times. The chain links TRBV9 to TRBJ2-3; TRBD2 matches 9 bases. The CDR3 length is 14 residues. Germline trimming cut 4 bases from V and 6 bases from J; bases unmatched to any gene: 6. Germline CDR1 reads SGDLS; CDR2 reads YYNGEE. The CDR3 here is CASSPRGGADTQYF. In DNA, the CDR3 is TGTGCCAGCAGCCCCCGCGGGGGGGCTGATACGCAGTATTTT.

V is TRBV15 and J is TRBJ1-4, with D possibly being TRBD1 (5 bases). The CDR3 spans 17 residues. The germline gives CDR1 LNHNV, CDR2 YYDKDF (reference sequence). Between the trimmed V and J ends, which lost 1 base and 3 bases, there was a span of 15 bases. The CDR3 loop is CATSRVSYRKSNEKLFF. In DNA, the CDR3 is TGTGCCACCAGCAGAGTGTCCTACAGGAAATCTAATGAAAAACTGTTTTTT.

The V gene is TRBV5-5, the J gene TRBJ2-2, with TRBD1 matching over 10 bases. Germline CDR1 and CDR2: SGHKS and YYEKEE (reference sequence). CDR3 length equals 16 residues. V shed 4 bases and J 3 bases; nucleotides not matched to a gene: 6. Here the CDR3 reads CASSLRQGADTGELFF. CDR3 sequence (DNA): TGTGCCAGCAGCCTACGACAGGGGGCTGACACCGGGGAGCTGTTTTTT.

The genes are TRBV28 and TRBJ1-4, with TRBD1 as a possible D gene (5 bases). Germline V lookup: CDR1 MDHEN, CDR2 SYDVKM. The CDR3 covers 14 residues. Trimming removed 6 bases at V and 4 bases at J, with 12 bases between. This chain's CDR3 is CASSPGGINEKLFF. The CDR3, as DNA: TGTGCCAGCAGCCCTGGGGGGATTAATGAAAAACTGTTTTTT.

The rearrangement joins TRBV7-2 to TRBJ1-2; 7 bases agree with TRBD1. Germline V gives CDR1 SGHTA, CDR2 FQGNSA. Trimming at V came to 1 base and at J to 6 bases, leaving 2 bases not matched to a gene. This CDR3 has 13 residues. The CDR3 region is CASSLEGADGYTF. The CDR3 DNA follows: TGTGCCAGCAGCTTAGAGGGGGCGGATGGCTACACCTTC.

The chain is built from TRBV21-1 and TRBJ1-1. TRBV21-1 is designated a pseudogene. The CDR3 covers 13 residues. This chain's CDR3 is CAGGYRLETEAFF. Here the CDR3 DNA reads TGTGCCGGGGGATATAGACTAGAGACTGAAGCTTTCTTT.

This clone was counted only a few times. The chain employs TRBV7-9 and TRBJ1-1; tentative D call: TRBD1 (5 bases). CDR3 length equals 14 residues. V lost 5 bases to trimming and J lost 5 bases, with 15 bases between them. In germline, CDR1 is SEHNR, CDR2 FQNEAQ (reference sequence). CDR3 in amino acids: CASSPRDGRTEAFF. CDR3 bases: TGTGCCAGCAGCCCAAGGGACGGGAGGACTGAAGCTTTCTTT.

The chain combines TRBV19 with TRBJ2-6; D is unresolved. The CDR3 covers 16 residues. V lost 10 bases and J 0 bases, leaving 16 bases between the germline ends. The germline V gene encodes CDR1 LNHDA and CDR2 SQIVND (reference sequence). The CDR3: CAISGGPTSGANVLTF. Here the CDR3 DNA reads TGTGCCATTTCGGGTGGCCCTACCTCTGGGGCCAACGTCCTGACTTTC. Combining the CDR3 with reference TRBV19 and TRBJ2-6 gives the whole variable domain DGGITQSPKYLFRKEGQNVTLSCEQNLNHDAMYWYRQDPGQGLRLIYYSQIVNDFQKGDIAEGYSVSREKKESFPLTVTSAQKNPTAFYLCAISGGPTSGANVLTFGAGSRLTVL.